These T cell receptor beta chains were read from a single sample in a study of OX40 agonist ivuxolimab in advanced cancers. The method was immunoSEQ multiplex PCR; TCRdb's version includes in-frame clones alone and lacks a portion of them. Of tens of thousands of clones listed, around 75% are singletons. The sequenced sample was CD4+ or CD8+ T cells sorted from blood, obtained in a trial of the OX40 agonist ivuxolimab. The receptors here all came from an adult with an advanced solid tumor such as melanoma, head and neck, liver or kidney cancer. Both conserved end residues are part of each CDR3. The D gene is left open where the match is weak. Only some rows state a clone size, as once, few, many or a class for expanded clones.

>.|TRBV11-2|TRBJ1-3|.
CASSQATGKQNTIYF
TGTGCCAGCAGCCAAGCCACAGGGAAACAAAACACCATATATTTT
>.|TRBV4-1|TRBJ2-2|.
CASSQAYRTNTGELFF
TGCGCCAGCAGCCAAGCTTACAGAACGAACACCGGGGAGCTGTTTTTT
>.|TRBV4-1|TRBJ2-2|.
CASSQDALDSWGTGELFF
TGCGCCAGCAGCCAAGATGCCTTAGACAGTTGGGGTACCGGGGAGCTGTTTTTT
>.|TRBV11-2|TRBJ1-4|.
CASSWGRDAEKLFF
TGTGCCAGCAGTTGGGGGAGGGACGCGGAAAAACTGTTTTTT
>.|TRBV10-3|TRBJ2-3|TRBD1
CAIRGGQGLDTQYF
TGTGCCATCAGAGGGGGACAGGGGTTAGATACGCAGTATTTT
>few|TRBV27|TRBJ2-7|.
CASARAPMFSRYF
TGTGCCAGCGCCCGGGCCCCTATGTTTAGTCGGTACTTC
>.|TRBV7-9|TRBJ1-6|TRBD1
CASSSGQADNSPLHF
TGTGCCAGCAGCTCCGGACAGGCAGATAATTCACCCCTCCACTTT
>.|TRBV19|TRBJ2-7|TRBD2
CASSMTSGSYEQYF
TGTGCCAGTAGCATGACTAGCGGGAGCTACGAGCAGTACTTC
>few|TRBV2|TRBJ1-5|.
CASSPPSGTLYSNQPQHF
TGTGCCAGCAGCCCCCCATCCGGGACACTATATAGCAATCAGCCCCAGCATTTT
>.|TRBV5-1|TRBJ2-1|.
CASSLDPAKALSYNEQFF
TGCGCCAGCAGCTTGGATCCAGCTAAGGCGCTCTCCTACAATGAGCAGTTCTTC
>.|TRBV18|TRBJ2-2|.
CASSRDASGELFF
TGTGCCAGCTCACGGGATGCCTCCGGGGAGCTGTTTTTT
>.|TRBV9|TRBJ2-3|TRBD2
CASSVSTSGSRTDTQYF
TGTGCCAGCAGCGTGTCGACTAGCGGGTCCCGCACAGATACGCAGTATTTT
>.|TRBV7-8|TRBJ2-7|.
CASSLRGYEQYF
TGTGCCAGCAGCTTAAGGGGCTACGAGCAGTACTTC
>.|TRBV27|TRBJ2-2|.
CASSLSYTGELFF
TGTGCCAGCAGTCTTTCTTACACCGGGGAGCTGTTTTTT
>.|TRBV5-1|TRBJ1-1|TRBD1
CASSLSQGGNTEAFF
TGCGCCAGCAGCTTGTCACAGGGGGGGAACACTGAAGCTTTCTTT
>.|TRBV5-4|TRBJ1-5|.
CASSLGPDTLLPQHF
TGTGCCAGCAGCTTGGGGCCGGATACTTTATTGCCCCAGCATTTT
>.|TRBV5-1|TRBJ2-3|TRBD2
CASTLGLAGGTDTQYF
TGCGCCAGCACCCTGGGGCTAGCGGGAGGCACAGATACGCAGTATTTT
>.|TRBV4-1|TRBJ2-7|TRBD2
CASSQAPAGETYEQYF
TGCGCCAGCAGCCAAGCCCCGGCGGGAGAGACCTACGAGCAGTACTTC
>.|TRBV7-6|TRBJ2-7|TRBD2
CASSLASGSYNSYEQYF
TGTGCCAGCAGCTTGGCTAGCGGGAGTTATAATTCCTACGAGCAGTACTTC
>.|TRBV19|TRBJ2-3|TRBD2
CASSMTSASDTQYF
TGTGCCAGTAGTATGACTAGCGCATCAGATACGCAGTATTTT
>.|TRBV6-1|TRBJ1-3|.
CASSEDQGNTIYF
TGTGCCAGCAGTGAAGACCAGGGAAACACCATATATTTT
>.|TRBV7-9|TRBJ2-3|TRBD2
CASSTRLAGSTDTQYF
TGTGCCAGCAGCACCCGACTAGCGGGTAGCACAGATACGCAGTATTTT
>few|TRBV6-4|TRBJ1-2|.
CASRRSLQGDYGYTF
TGTGCCAGCAGACGAAGTCTCCAGGGTGACTATGGCTACACCTTC
>.|TRBV5-7|TRBJ1-1|.
CASSLGQTMNTEAFF
TGTGCCAGCAGCTTGGGACAAACCATGAACACTGAAGCTTTCTTT
>once|TRBV19|TRBJ2-1|TRBD2
CASSMGTSADEQFF
TGTGCCAGTAGTATGGGGACTAGTGCGGATGAGCAGTTCTTC
>few|TRBV7-9|TRBJ2-3|.
CASSLIGNKLSTDTQYF
TGTGCCAGCAGCTTAATTGGAAACAAACTTTCCACAGATACGCAGTATTTT
>.|TRBV4-2|TRBJ2-1|.
CASSQRRVREGNNNEQFF
TGTGCCAGCAGCCAAAGGCGAGTTCGAGAGGGCAACAACAATGAGCAGTTCTTC
>.|TRBV30|TRBJ1-2|.
CAWSRNANYGYTF
TGTGCCTGGAGTAGGAACGCGAACTATGGCTACACCTTC
>.|TRBV19|TRBJ2-7|.
CARDSRGRVTYEQYF
TGTGCCAGAGATTCTAGGGGAAGGGTAACCTACGAGCAGTACTTC
>.|TRBV6-6|TRBJ2-3|.
CASSYSAVADTQYF
TGTGCCAGCAGTTACTCCGCGGTGGCAGATACGCAGTATTTT
>.|TRBV18|TRBJ2-4|.
CASSPSEINIQYF
TGTGCCAGCTCACCTTCGGAGATAAACATTCAGTACTTC
>few|TRBV19|TRBJ2-3|.
CASSESGTDTQYF
TGTGCCAGTAGTGAATCGGGCACAGATACGCAGTATTTT
>.|TRBV6-1|TRBJ2-7|TRBD1
CASDRGSYEQYF
TGTGCCAGTGACAGGGGGTCCTACGAGCAGTACTTC
>.|TRBV6-6|TRBJ2-7|.
CASSSEPRYYEQYF
TGTGCCAGCAGTTCCGAACCCCGGTACTACGAGCAGTACTTC
>.|TRBV19|TRBJ1-2|TRBD1
CASSGTGNYGYTF
TGTGCCAGTAGTGGGACAGGGAACTATGGCTACACCTTC
>few|TRBV4-2|TRBJ2-7|.
CASSQESGVGEQYF
TGTGCCAGCAGCCAAGAGTCGGGAGTGGGCGAGCAGTACTTC